These 16 T cell receptor beta chains originate from one sample sequenced in a study of blood T cell repertoires in COVID-19. Repertoires were generated with immunoSEQ multiplex PCR, while TCRdb's copy carries only in-frame clones and drops some. The data contain 350,000 to 400,000 clones, approximately 86% of them singletons. Source material: peripheral blood. These receptors all stem from a woman aged 55-70 years with COVID-19, enrolled during active disease.

V and J are TRBV6-2 or TRBV6-3 and TRBJ2-1, with 8 nucleotides matching TRBD2. The CDR3 spans 17 residues. Trimming at V came to 5 bases and at J to 6 bases, leaving 15 bases not matched to a gene. Germline loops: CDR1 MNHEY, CDR2 SVGEGT. CDR3 sequence (DNA): TGTGCCAGCAGTACGTCATTCTTAGCGGGACTACCCAATGAGCAGTTCTTC. It encodes CASSTSFLAGLPNEQFF.

V is TRBV13 and J is TRBJ2-1; 8 nucleotides match TRBD2. Germline V gene lookup returns CDR1 PRHDT and CDR2 FYEKMQ (reference sequence). The V gene end was trimmed by 3 bases and the J gene end by 5 bases; junction bases not matched to a gene: 6. CDR3 size: 15 residues. CDR3 sequence (DNA): TGTGCCAGCAGCTTTACGGGACTAGGCAACAATGAGCAGTTCTTC. Protein: CASSFTGLGNNEQFF.

This clone was observed once. The rearrangement joins TRBV11-3 to TRBJ1-3; TRBD1 matches at 7 bases. This CDR3 spans 21 amino acids. V lost 0 bases, J lost 4 bases, and 21 bases stayed unmatched. Per the germline V gene, CDR1 is SGHNT and CDR2 is YENEEA. The DNA of the CDR3 is TGTGCCAGCAGCTTAGAGGCTCGACAGGGTGGATTTGCGTTTGCAGGAAACACCATATATTTT. This codes for CASSLEARQGGFAFAGNTIYF.

The chain links TRBV5-1 to TRBJ1-5; no clear D gene. CDR3 length: 13 amino acids. CDR1 and CDR2 (germline): SGHRS, YFSETQ. V gave up 0 bases and J gave up 9 bases, with 10 bases separating them. CDR3 sequence reads: CASSLGGEGPQHF. The CDR3 DNA is TGCGCCAGCAGCTTGGGTGGGGAGGGGCCCCAGCATTTT.

The V and J genes are TRBV28 and TRBJ1-6; 7 bases map to TRBD1. The J segment lost 7 bases and the V segment lost 7 bases, leaving 10 bases of the junction unmatched. The CDR3 loop spans 15 amino acids. Germline values: CDR1 MDHEN, CDR2 SYDVKM. The CDR3 protein is CASNPGGVENSPLHF. The DNA for the CDR3 is TGTGCCAGCAACCCAGGGGGAGTAGAGAATTCACCCCTCCACTTT.

This clone was counted once. The chain carries TRBV29-1 and TRBJ1-1; the match to TRBD1 covers 8 bases. The CDR3 has 14 amino acids. Germline V CDR1 and CDR2: SQVTM, ANQGSEA. J lost 1 base, V lost 4 bases, and 5 bases had no gene match. CDR3 DNA sequence: TGCAGCGTTGCCCGAGACAGGGGGAACACTGAAGCTTTCTTT. The encoded protein is CSVARDRGNTEAFF.

The gene calls are TRBV6-5 and TRBJ1-6, with D perhaps matching TRBD1 (6 bases). This CDR3 region has 14 residues. The germline V gene encodes CDR1 MNHEY and CDR2 SVGAGI. Trimming shortened V by 4 bases and J by 12 bases, and 16 bases separated the two germline ends. The CDR3, as DNA: TGTGCCAGCAGTTTACAGGGAGTCTTTGAACCCCTCCACTTT. As protein: CASSLQGVFEPLHF.

The J gene is TRBJ2-1, the V gene TRBV25-1, with no clear D. The germline CDR1 and CDR2 sequences are MGHDK and SYGVNS. V was clipped by 4 bases and J by 3 bases, with 4 bases between them. This CDR3 comprises 12 residues. The CDR3 sequence is CASSAYYNEQFF. CDR3 in DNA: TGTGCCAGCAGTGCCTACTACAATGAGCAGTTCTTC.

The CDR3 is CASSPDSYEQYF. CDR3 in DNA: TGTGCCAGCTCACCTGACAGCTACGAGCAGTACTTC. The genes are TRBV18 and TRBJ2-7; tentatively, D is TRBD1 (5 bases). Trimming removed 3 bases at V and 3 bases at J, with 6 bases between. Germline assignment: CDR1 KGHSH and CDR2 LQKENI. This CDR3 contains 12 residues.

The gene calls are TRBV9 and TRBJ2-1; D is perhaps TRBD1 (6 bases). Trimming removed 4 bases at V and 7 bases at J, with 18 bases between. The CDR3 is made up of 15 amino acids. Germline V CDR1 and CDR2: SGDLS, YYNGEE. The CDR3 here is CASSTQPPGANEQFF. CDR3 nucleotides: TGTGCCAGCAGCACTCAACCCCCAGGGGCAAATGAGCAGTTCTTC.

J is TRBJ1-3 and V is TRBV20-1; 7 nucleotides match TRBD1. The V gene end was trimmed by 3 bases and the J gene end by 3 bases; junction bases not matched to a gene: 11. Germline CDR1 DFQATT, CDR2 SNEGSKA (reference sequence). The length of the CDR3 is 16 residues. In DNA form, the CDR3 reads TGCAGTGCTAGTAGTAGGCAGGGGGTAGATGGAAACACCATATATTTT. Its protein is CSASSRQGVDGNTIYF.

The J gene is TRBJ1-3, the V gene TRBV11-2; 8 bases are shared with TRBD1. The CDR3 sequence is 16 residues long. The J segment lost 0 bases and the V segment lost 6 bases, leaving 7 bases of the junction unmatched. In germline, CDR1 is SGHAT, CDR2 FQNNGV. CDR3 amino acids: CASRRNRGSSGNTIYF. The CDR3 DNA reads TGTGCCAGCAGGAGAAACAGGGGGAGCTCTGGAAACACCATATATTTT.

The chain links TRBV27 to TRBJ2-3; D may be TRBD1 (7 bases). The CDR3 is 13 residues long. Between the trimmed V and J ends, which lost 5 bases and 13 bases, there was a span of 19 bases. Germline-derived CDR1 and CDR2 are MNHEY and SMNVEV (reference sequence). CDR3 in amino acids: CASSPIGGGPKYF. CDR3 DNA: TGTGCCAGCAGTCCCATTGGAGGGGGCCCAAAGTATTTT.

The CDR3 nucleotides read TGCGCCAGCAGCTTGGCGCCCGACAGGGAACAGTTCTTC. It encodes CASSLAPDREQFF. The gene calls are TRBV5-1 and TRBJ2-1; TRBD1 matches at 7 bases. CDR1 is SGHRS and CDR2 is YFSETQ in the germline V gene. The CDR3 sequence is 13 residues long. V shed 0 bases, J shed 13 bases, and the junction held 7 bases outside the gene matches.

CDR3 sequence: CASTSQGARSPLHF. CDR3 sequence (DNA): TGTGCCAGCACCTCACAGGGGGCTAGGTCACCCCTCCACTTT. V gene TRBV9 combines with J gene TRBJ1-6; the match to TRBD1 covers 9 bases. V shed 6 bases, J shed 10 bases, and the junction held 8 bases outside the gene matches. The CDR3 extends over 14 amino acids. CDR1 SGDLS and CDR2 YYNGEE come from the germline V gene.

The chain recombines TRBV6-4 with TRBJ2-3; D perhaps matches TRBD2 (6 bases). The CDR3 contains 15 residues. Germline values: CDR1 MRHNA, CDR2 SNTAGT. V was pared by 0 bases and J by 10 bases, with 17 bases between. The CDR3 bases are TGTGCCAGCAGTGACTCGTGGGGCGGGGCCCCTGCGCAGTATTTT. The encoded protein is CASSDSWGGAPAQYF.